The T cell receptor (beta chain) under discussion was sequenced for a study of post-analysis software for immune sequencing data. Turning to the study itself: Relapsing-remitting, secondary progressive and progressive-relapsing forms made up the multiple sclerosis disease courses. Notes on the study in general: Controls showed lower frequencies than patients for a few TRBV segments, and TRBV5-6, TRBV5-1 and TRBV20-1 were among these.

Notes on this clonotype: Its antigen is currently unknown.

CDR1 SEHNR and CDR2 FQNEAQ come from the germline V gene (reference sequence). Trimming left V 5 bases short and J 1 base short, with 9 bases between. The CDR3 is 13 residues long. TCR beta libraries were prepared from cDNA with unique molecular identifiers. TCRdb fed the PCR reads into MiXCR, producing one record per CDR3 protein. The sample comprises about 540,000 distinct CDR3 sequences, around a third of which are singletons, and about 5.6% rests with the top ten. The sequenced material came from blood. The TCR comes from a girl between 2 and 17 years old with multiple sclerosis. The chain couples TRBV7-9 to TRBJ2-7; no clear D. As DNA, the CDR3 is TGTGCCAGCAGCAGCAAGATATCCTACGAGCAGTACTTC. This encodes CASSSKISYEQYF.